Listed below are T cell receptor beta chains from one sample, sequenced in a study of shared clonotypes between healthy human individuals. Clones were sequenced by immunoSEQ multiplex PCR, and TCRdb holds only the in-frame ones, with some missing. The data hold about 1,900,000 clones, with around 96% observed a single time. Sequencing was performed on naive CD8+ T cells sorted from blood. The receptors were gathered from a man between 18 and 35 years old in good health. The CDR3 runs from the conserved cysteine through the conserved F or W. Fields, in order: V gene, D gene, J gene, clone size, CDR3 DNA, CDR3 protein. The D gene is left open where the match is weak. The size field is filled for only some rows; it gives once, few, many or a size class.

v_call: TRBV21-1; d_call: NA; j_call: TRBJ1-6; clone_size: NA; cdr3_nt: TGTGCCAGCAGCAGCGAGGGACGGCCCGTATTGGATTCACCCCTCCACTTT; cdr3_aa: CASSSEGRPVLDSPLHF
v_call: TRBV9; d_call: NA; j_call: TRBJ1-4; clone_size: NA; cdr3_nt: TGTGCCAGCAGCGCAGAAGGCAGGTTTAATGAAAAACTGTTTTTT; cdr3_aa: CASSAEGRFNEKLFF
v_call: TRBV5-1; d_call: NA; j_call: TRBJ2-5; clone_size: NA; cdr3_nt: TGCGCCAGCAGTCCGGACCTCAAGGTATGGCAAGAGACCCAGTACTTC; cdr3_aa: CASSPDLKVWQETQYF
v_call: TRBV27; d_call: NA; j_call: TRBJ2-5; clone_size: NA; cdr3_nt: TGTGCCAGCAGTTTATCGGCCAGAGAGACCCAGTACTTC; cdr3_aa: CASSLSARETQYF
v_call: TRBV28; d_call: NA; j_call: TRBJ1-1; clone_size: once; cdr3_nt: TGTGCCAGCAGTTTGGGGGTAGGGACTGAAGCTTTCTTT; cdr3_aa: CASSLGVGTEAFF
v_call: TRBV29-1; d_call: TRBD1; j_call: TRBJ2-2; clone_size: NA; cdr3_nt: TGCAGCGTCCAGGGGGCGGGCGGGGAGCTGTTTTTT; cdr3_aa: CSVQGAGGELFF
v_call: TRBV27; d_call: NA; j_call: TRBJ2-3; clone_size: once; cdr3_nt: TGTGCCAGCAGTTTACTCGACAGCACAGATACGCAGTATTTT; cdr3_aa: CASSLLDSTDTQYF
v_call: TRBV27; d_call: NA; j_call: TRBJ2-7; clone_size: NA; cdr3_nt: TGTGCCAGCAGGCCGGGGGCTTCCTACGAGCAGTACTTC; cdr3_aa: CASRPGASYEQYF
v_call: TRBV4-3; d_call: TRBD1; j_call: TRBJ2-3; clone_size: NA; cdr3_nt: TGCGCCAGCAGCCCAACGAGACAGGGGGATACGCAGTATTTT; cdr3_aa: CASSPTRQGDTQYF
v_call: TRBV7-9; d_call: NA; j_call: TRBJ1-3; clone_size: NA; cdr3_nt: TGTGCCAGCCGCCAGGACAACACCATATATTTT; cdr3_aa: CASRQDNTIYF
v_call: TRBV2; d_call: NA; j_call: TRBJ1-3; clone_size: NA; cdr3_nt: TGTGCCAGCACGGGGGGCAGGGAAACTGGAAACACCATATATTTT; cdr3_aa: CASTGGRETGNTIYF
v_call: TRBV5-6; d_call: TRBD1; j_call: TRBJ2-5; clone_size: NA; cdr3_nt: TGTGCCAGCAGGGTACAGGGGGCGCGTCTAGAGACCCAGTACTTC; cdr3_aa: CASRVQGARLETQYF
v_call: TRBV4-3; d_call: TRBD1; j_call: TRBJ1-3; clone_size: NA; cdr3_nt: TGCGCCAGCAGCCAAGAACAGACAGGGAATGGAAACACCATATATTTT; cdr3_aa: CASSQEQTGNGNTIYF
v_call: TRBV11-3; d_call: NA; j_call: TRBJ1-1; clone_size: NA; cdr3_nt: TGTGCCAGCAGCTTATGGGAGGGCACTGAAGCTTTCTTT; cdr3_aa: CASSLWEGTEAFF
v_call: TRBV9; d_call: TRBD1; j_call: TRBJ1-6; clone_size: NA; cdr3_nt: TGTGCCAGCAGCGTAGAGGGACAGGGGAGTTCACCCCTCCACTTT; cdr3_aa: CASSVEGQGSSPLHF
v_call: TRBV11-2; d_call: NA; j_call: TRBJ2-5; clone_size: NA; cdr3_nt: TGTGCCAGCAGCTTATACGGGGAACAAGAGACCCAGTACTTC; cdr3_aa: CASSLYGEQETQYF